Listed below are T cell receptor beta chains from one sample, sequenced in a study of blood T cell repertoires in COVID-19. Clones were read by immunoSEQ multiplex PCR, and TCRdb kept only the in-frame ones, dropping some. Of about 150,000 clones listed, more than 75% are singletons. Material: peripheral blood. These receptors were collected from a man aged 50-60 years who had recovered from COVID-19. The CDR3 runs from the conserved cysteine through the conserved F or W. Fields, in order: D gene, J gene, clone size, V gene, CDR3 protein, CDR3 DNA. The D gene is left open where the match is weak. Rows may omit the clone size; those that give it use once, few, many or a size class.

D: TRBD1
J: TRBJ1-1
size: NA
V: TRBV6-5
CDR3: CASGQGPEAFF
DNA: TGTGCCAGCGGACAGGGTCCTGAAGCTTTCTTT

D: TRBD1
J: TRBJ1-4
size: NA
V: TRBV10-3
CDR3: CAIRDRGRDEKLFF
DNA: TGTGCCATCAGGGACAGGGGTCGGGATGAAAAACTGTTTTTT

D: NA
J: TRBJ2-2
size: few
V: TRBV5-6
CDR3: CASSLPGYSGELFF
DNA: TGTGCCAGCAGCTTGCCAGGGTATAGCGGGGAGCTGTTTTTT

D: NA
J: TRBJ1-5
size: NA
V: TRBV2
CDR3: CASSRQRASNQPQHF
DNA: TGTGCCAGCAGCAGACAGAGAGCGAGCAATCAGCCCCAGCATTTT

D: NA
J: TRBJ2-3
size: NA
V: TRBV9
CDR3: CASSVDGGSTDTQYF
DNA: TGTGCCAGCAGCGTAGACGGCGGAAGCACAGATACGCAGTATTTT

D: TRBD1
J: TRBJ2-7
size: NA
V: TRBV19
CDR3: CASSGTGYEQYF
DNA: TGTGCCAGTTCCGGGACAGGCTACGAGCAGTACTTC

D: NA
J: TRBJ2-1
size: medium-sized
V: TRBV6-4
CDR3: CASSDSSYNEQFF
DNA: TGTGCCAGCAGCGATAGCTCCTACAATGAGCAGTTCTTC

D: NA
J: TRBJ2-7
size: NA
V: TRBV19
CDR3: CASSPRSGQVYEQYF
DNA: TGTGCCAGTAGTCCTCGTTCAGGGCAAGTCTACGAGCAGTACTTC

D: NA
J: TRBJ1-4
size: NA
V: TRBV5-4
CDR3: CASSLETPGYSNEKLFF
DNA: TGTGCCAGCAGCTTGGAAACACCAGGCTATAGTAATGAAAAACTGTTTTTT

D: TRBD1
J: TRBJ2-7
size: NA
V: TRBV13
CDR3: CASSQSGTGYYEQYF
DNA: TGTGCCAGCAGCCAATCCGGGACAGGGTACTACGAGCAGTACTTC

D: TRBD2
J: TRBJ2-5
size: NA
V: TRBV9
CDR3: CASSATGTSGPQETQYF
DNA: TGTGCCAGCAGCGCAACCGGGACTAGCGGGCCACAAGAGACCCAGTACTTC

D: TRBD2
J: TRBJ2-7
size: NA
V: TRBV9
CDR3: CASSVAGTSDYEQYF
DNA: TGTGCCAGCAGCGTAGCCGGGACTAGCGACTACGAGCAGTACTTC

D: TRBD2
J: TRBJ2-2
size: NA
V: TRBV18
CDR3: CASSPTGLAAANTGELFF
DNA: TGTGCCAGCTCACCCACGGGACTAGCGGCGGCGAACACCGGGGAGCTGTTTTTT

D: NA
J: TRBJ1-1
size: NA
V: TRBV7-2
CDR3: CASSLTPRPNTEAFF
DNA: TGTGCCAGCAGCTTAACGCCGAGGCCGAACACTGAAGCTTTCTTT

D: NA
J: TRBJ2-7
size: NA
V: TRBV5-1
CDR3: CASSLQGLTYEQYF
DNA: TGCGCCAGCAGCTTGCAGGGACTCACCTACGAGCAGTACTTC

D: NA
J: TRBJ2-1
size: NA
V: TRBV19
CDR3: CASSIGPANYREQFF
DNA: TGTGCCAGTAGTATAGGTCCAGCGAACTACAGGGAGCAGTTCTTC

D: NA
J: TRBJ1-5
size: NA
V: TRBV29-1
CDR3: CSVSDSLNQPQHF
DNA: TGCAGCGTCTCGGACAGCCTCAATCAGCCCCAGCATTTT

D: TRBD1
J: TRBJ2-1
size: NA
V: TRBV5-4
CDR3: CASSTTGNNEQFF
DNA: TGTGCCAGCAGCACGACAGGGAACAATGAGCAGTTCTTC

D: NA
J: TRBJ2-5
size: NA
V: TRBV12-5
CDR3: CASGLGPSRDQETQYF
DNA: TGTGCTAGTGGTTTGGGACCCTCCAGGGACCAAGAGACCCAGTACTTC

D: TRBD1
J: TRBJ1-2
size: NA
V: TRBV28
CDR3: CASSLDRAGGGYTF
DNA: TGTGCCAGCAGTCTGGACAGGGCCGGAGGAGGCTACACCTTC

D: NA
J: TRBJ2-7
size: NA
V: TRBV7-8
CDR3: CASSPDGDNEQYF
DNA: TGTGCCAGCAGCCCGGACGGGGATAACGAGCAGTACTTC

D: NA
J: TRBJ2-7
size: NA
V: TRBV28
CDR3: CASSSPLRLMDSYEQYF
DNA: TGTGCCAGCAGTTCCCCCCTGAGGCTAATGGACTCCTACGAGCAGTACTTC

D: NA
J: TRBJ2-3
size: NA
V: TRBV3-1/TRBV3-2
CDR3: CASSQDGVRTDTQYF
DNA: TGTGCCAGCAGCCAAGACGGGGTTCGTACAGATACGCAGTATTTT

D: TRBD1
J: TRBJ1-1
size: once
V: TRBV19
CDR3: CASSKIQGSTEAFF
DNA: TGTGCCAGTAGTAAGATACAGGGGAGCACTGAAGCTTTCTTT

D: NA
J: TRBJ1-6
size: NA
V: TRBV5-4
CDR3: CASSLVGVGSPLHF
DNA: TGTGCCAGCAGCTTGGTAGGGGTAGGCTCACCCCTCCACTTT

D: NA
J: TRBJ1-2
size: NA
V: TRBV28
CDR3: CASSLRGLYGYTF
DNA: TGTGCCAGCAGTTTAAGAGGGTTATATGGCTACACCTTC

D: TRBD1
J: TRBJ2-1
size: NA
V: TRBV5-3
CDR3: CASFTGTEKNEQFF
DNA: TGTGCCTCCTTTACCGGGACAGAGAAGAATGAGCAGTTCTTC

D: TRBD1
J: TRBJ2-5
size: once
V: TRBV20-1
CDR3: CSASPGQVGGETQYF
DNA: TGCAGTGCTAGTCCCGGACAGGTCGGAGGAGAGACCCAGTACTTC

D: TRBD1
J: TRBJ2-1
size: NA
V: TRBV7-2
CDR3: CASSLDRGRFYEQFF
DNA: TGTGCCAGCAGCCTAGACAGGGGGCGCTTCTATGAGCAGTTCTTC

D: NA
J: TRBJ1-1
size: NA
V: TRBV6-4
CDR3: CASSVDSLSNTEAFF
DNA: TGTGCCAGCAGTGTTGACAGCCTTTCGAACACTGAAGCTTTCTTT

D: TRBD2
J: TRBJ2-1
size: NA
V: TRBV6-2/TRBV6-3
CDR3: CASSSTSGRIYNEQFF
DNA: TGTGCCAGCAGTTCTACTAGCGGGAGGATCTACAATGAGCAGTTCTTC

D: TRBD1
J: TRBJ1-5
size: NA
V: TRBV24-1
CDR3: CATSDDRGHQPQHF
DNA: TGTGCCACCAGTGATGACAGGGGGCATCAGCCCCAGCATTTT

D: TRBD1
J: TRBJ1-2
size: NA
V: TRBV5-1
CDR3: CASSPKDRGGYTF
DNA: TGCGCCAGCAGCCCAAAAGACAGGGGTGGCTACACCTTC

D: NA
J: TRBJ2-7
size: NA
V: TRBV7-9
CDR3: CASSFLLAPYEQYF
DNA: TGTGCCAGCAGCTTTTTGTTAGCTCCCTACGAGCAGTACTTC

D: NA
J: TRBJ2-1
size: NA
V: TRBV6-2/TRBV6-3
CDR3: CASSRQARNEQFF
DNA: TGTGCCAGCAGTAGACAGGCCCGAAATGAGCAGTTCTTC

D: NA
J: TRBJ2-1
size: NA
V: TRBV5-1
CDR3: CASSLGGPARNEQFF
DNA: TGCGCCAGCAGCTTGGGGGGGCCCGCTAGAAATGAGCAGTTCTTC

D: NA
J: TRBJ2-5
size: NA
V: TRBV27
CDR3: CASSGGSDQETQYF
DNA: TGTGCCAGCAGTGGGGGGTCTGACCAAGAGACCCAGTACTTC

D: TRBD2
J: TRBJ2-3
size: NA
V: TRBV7-3
CDR3: CASSLSSGSGDTQYF
DNA: TGTGCCAGCAGCTTATCTAGCGGGAGTGGAGATACGCAGTATTTT

D: TRBD2
J: TRBJ2-1
size: NA
V: TRBV12-5
CDR3: CASGFLTSGSSYNEQFF
DNA: TGTGCTAGTGGTTTCCTTACTAGCGGAAGCTCCTACAATGAGCAGTTCTTC

D: TRBD2
J: TRBJ2-7
size: NA
V: TRBV18
CDR3: CASSLESSGSLFHEQYF
DNA: TGTGCCAGCTCACTTGAGTCTAGCGGGAGTCTCTTCCACGAGCAGTACTTC

D: NA
J: TRBJ2-5
size: few
V: TRBV19
CDR3: CASSIGRGTQETQYF
DNA: TGTGCCAGTAGTATAGGGCGGGGTACTCAAGAGACCCAGTACTTC

D: NA
J: TRBJ2-3
size: NA
V: TRBV2
CDR3: CASSVRGDTQYF
DNA: TGTGCCAGCAGTGTAAGGGGAGATACGCAGTATTTT

D: NA
J: TRBJ2-7
size: NA
V: TRBV7-2
CDR3: CASSLLASPLEQYF
DNA: TGTGCCAGCAGCTTACTAGCCAGCCCACTCGAGCAGTACTTC

D: TRBD1
J: TRBJ2-7
size: NA
V: TRBV7-2
CDR3: CASSATRTGRYEQYF
DNA: TGTGCCAGCAGCGCAACTCGGACAGGGCGTTACGAGCAGTACTTC

D: TRBD1
J: TRBJ1-2
size: once
V: TRBV19
CDR3: CASSILGQGAIGYTF
DNA: TGTGCCAGTAGTATTTTGGGACAGGGGGCGATTGGCTACACCTTC

D: TRBD2
J: TRBJ2-3
size: NA
V: TRBV9
CDR3: CASSLGLGGHTQYF
DNA: TGTGCCAGCAGCCTTGGACTAGGAGGGCATACGCAGTATTTT

D: NA
J: TRBJ2-3
size: NA
V: TRBV29-1
CDR3: CSVDTVTDTQYF
DNA: TGCAGCGTCGACACCGTGACGGATACGCAGTATTTT

D: TRBD1
J: TRBJ1-4
size: NA
V: TRBV5-8
CDR3: CASSEWKDRGPSNEKLFF
DNA: TGTGCCAGCAGCGAGTGGAAGGACAGGGGGCCTTCTAATGAAAAACTGTTTTTT

D: NA
J: TRBJ1-2
size: NA
V: TRBV6-4
CDR3: CASSATPGQRKEGYTF
DNA: TGTGCCAGCAGTGCAACTCCGGGACAAAGGAAGGAAGGCTACACCTTC

D: NA
J: TRBJ2-2
size: NA
V: TRBV28
CDR3: CASSLMGAGTGELFF
DNA: TGTGCCAGCAGTTTAATGGGGGCGGGCACCGGGGAGCTGTTTTTT

D: NA
J: TRBJ2-7
size: NA
V: TRBV6-5
CDR3: CASSVRVIDEQYF
DNA: TGTGCCAGCAGCGTCAGGGTTATAGACGAGCAGTACTTC